The next 11 T cell receptor beta chains were all read from a single sample in a study of T cells in women clearing cervical HPV infection. Profiling relied on immunoSEQ multiplex PCR, and the TCRdb table lists in-frame clones only, not all of them. The sample has 18,000 or so clones, and its top ten clones hold approximately 15%. Specimen: blood buffy coat. These receptors all come from a woman between 18 and 75 years old with a cervical HPV16 infection that either progressed to CIN3+ or cleared (not recorded which).

Note on this clone: The read falls 3 residues short of the CDR3 end, and the missing part is taken from the germline J gene. This chain uses TRBV5-1 with TRBJ2-3; TRBD2 is a possible D gene (5 bases). The germline CDR1 and CDR2 sequences are SGHRS and YFSETQ. This CDR3 has 15 residues. V was pared by 7 bases and J by 3 bases, with 18 bases between. The part of the CDR3 DNA that was read is TGCGCCAGCGTTCAACACGGACTGCAGACAGATACG. Encoded protein: CASVQHGLQTDT. The CDR3 reads in full as CASVQHGLQTDTQYF. Full variable domain (rest looked up from reference TRBV5-1 and TRBJ2-3): KAGVTQTPRYLIKTRGQQVTLSCSPISGHRSVSWYQQTPGQGLQFLFEYFSETQRNKGNFPGRFSGRQFSNSRSEMNVSTLELGDSALYLCASVQHGLQTDTQYFGPGTRLTVL.

This clone is medium-sized by frequency. The CDR3 end lies 3 residues beyond the end of the read and is filled in from the germline J gene. V is TRBV18 and J is TRBJ2-5, with 8 bases identical to TRBD2. CDR1 is KGHSH and CDR2 is LQKENI in the germline V gene. There are 17 residues in the CDR3. Trimming cost V 6 bases and J 2 bases; bases outside gene matches: 14. The CDR3 bases that were read are TGTGCCAGCTCCCTGCGGGGGGCCGGCCCCCTTCAAGAGACC. Encoded protein: CASSLRGAGPLQET. The full CDR3 reads CASSLRGAGPLQETQYF.

The CDR3 reads CASSLQGPLFRSPLHF. The sequenced part of the CDR3 DNA is TGTGCCAGCAGCCTCCAAGGGCCATTGTTCCGTTCACCC. V gene TRBV14 combines with J gene TRBJ1-6; no clear D. The read is 3 residues too short to cover the CDR3 end, so that end is filled in from the germline J gene. This CDR3 contains 16 residues. The ends were cut back, 4 bases at V and 9 bases at J, with 19 bases in the middle. Germline V lookup: CDR1 SGHDN, CDR2 FVKESK.

Concerning this clone: The CDR3 end lies 3 residues beyond the end of the read and is filled in from the germline J gene. V usage is TRBV7-3 and J usage is TRBJ1-1; D is possibly TRBD1 (5 bases). CDR3 size: 16 residues. Germline V gene sequence: CDR1 SGHTA, CDR2 FQGTGA. V shed 1 base and J shed 5 bases, with 17 bases lying between them. The CDR3 bases that were read are TGTGCCAGCAGCTTAAGGCCGGACACAGGCTTAACTGAA. Translating gives CASSLRPDTGLTE. The entire CDR3 reads CASSLRPDTGLTEAFF. Complete variable domain (other parts from reference TRBV7-3 and TRBJ1-1): GAGVSQTPSNKVTEKGKYVELRCDPISGHTALYWYRQSLGQGPEFLIYFQGTGAADDSGLPNDRFFAVRPEGSVSTLKIQRTERGDSAVYLCASSLRPDTGLTEAFFGQGTRLTVV.

In regard to this clone: The read comes to an end 3 residues before the CDR3 does, leaving the germline J gene to fill in the end. The genes are TRBV7-9 and TRBJ1-5; 9 bases are shared with TRBD1. The CDR3 covers 15 residues. Germline trimming cut 5 bases from V and 1 base from J; bases unmatched to any gene: 3. Germline CDR1 is SEHNR and CDR2 is FQNEAQ (reference sequence). The DNA read from the CDR3 is TGTGCCAGCAGCCAGACAGGGGGGAGCAATCAGCCC. Amino acids: CASSQTGGSNQP. The entire CDR3 is CASSQTGGSNQPQHF.

A word on this clone: Coverage ceases 3 residues before the CDR3 finishes, and the germline J gene fills in the end. The V call is TRBV5-1, the J call TRBJ2-1; weak D call: TRBD2 (6 bases). Germline V CDR1 and CDR2: SGHRS, YFSETQ. Trimming stripped 4 bases from V and 6 bases from J, with 17 bases between. The CDR3 extends over 15 amino acids. The covered CDR3 bases are TGCGCCAGCAGCGCGGGACTTGACTATATCAATGAG. Amino acid sequence: CASSAGLDYINE. The full CDR3 protein reads CASSAGLDYINEQFF.

The sequenced part of the CDR3 DNA is TGCAGCGTTGAAGATTTGGGCGGGATCCACTACGAG. It specifies CSVEDLGGIHYE. The CDR3, in full, reads CSVEDLGGIHYEQYF. V is TRBV29-1 and J is TRBJ2-7, with a possible D match to TRBD2 (6 bases). The sequenced fragment ends 3 residues before the CDR3 boundary, so the rest is inferred from the germline J gene. The CDR3 extends over 15 amino acids. Trimming removed 0 bases at V and 3 bases at J, with 15 bases between. The germline gives CDR1 SQVTM, CDR2 ANQGSEA.

In the case of this clone: The missing CDR3 end, 3 residues past where the read stops, is filled in from the germline J gene. The genes are TRBV30 and TRBJ2-7, with 14 nucleotides matching TRBD2. Germline V CDR1 and CDR2: GTSNPN, SVGIG (reference sequence). V lost 4 bases and J lost 2; bases outside the gene matches: 7. The CDR3 covers 16 residues. The CDR3 protein is CAWTAGLAGGTYEQYF. The covered CDR3 bases are TGTGCCTGGACCGCCGGACTAGCGGGGGGCACCTACGAG.

CDR3 DNA (partial): TGTGCCAGCAGTGAAGCGCAGGGCAGTCGTTCCTACGAG. This sequence encodes CASSEAQGSRSYE. In full, the CDR3 is CASSEAQGSRSYEQYF. The chain links TRBV2 to TRBJ2-7; D perhaps matches TRBD1 (5 bases). Read sequence stops 3 residues before the CDR3 end, and the germline J gene provides the missing end. The germline gives CDR1 SNHLY, CDR2 FYNNEI. Trimming took off 0 bases at V and 1 base at J, with 13 bases between the two ends. This CDR3 contains 16 residues.

As regards this clone: The read ends 3 residues before the CDR3 terminus; that terminus is restored from the germline J gene. V and J are TRBV28 and TRBJ2-2; 14 positions agree with TRBD2. The CDR3 loop spans 18 amino acids. Trimming took 6 bases from V and 7 from J; bases not matched to a gene: 13. Germline assignment: CDR1 MDHEN and CDR2 SYDVKM. The CDR3 sequence: CASRPGLAGGLAIGELFF. CDR3 bases read: TGTGCCAGCAGACCCGGACTAGCGGGGGGTCTTGCTATCGGGGAG.

Worth noting for this clone: This CDR3 is also generated by other DNA sequences in the sample. CDR3 region: CSARDLAGGDTQYF. Incomplete CDR3 DNA: TGCAGTGCTAGAGATTTAGCCGGGGGGGATACG. This sequence joins TRBV20-1 and TRBJ2-3; TRBD2 matches at 7 bases. The read terminates 3 residues before the CDR3 end, so the remaining end is supplied by the germline J gene. V was pared by 0 bases and J by 6 bases, with 6 bases of the junction left unmatched. The germline V gene encodes CDR1 DFQATT and CDR2 SNEGSKA (reference sequence). This CDR3 region has 14 residues.